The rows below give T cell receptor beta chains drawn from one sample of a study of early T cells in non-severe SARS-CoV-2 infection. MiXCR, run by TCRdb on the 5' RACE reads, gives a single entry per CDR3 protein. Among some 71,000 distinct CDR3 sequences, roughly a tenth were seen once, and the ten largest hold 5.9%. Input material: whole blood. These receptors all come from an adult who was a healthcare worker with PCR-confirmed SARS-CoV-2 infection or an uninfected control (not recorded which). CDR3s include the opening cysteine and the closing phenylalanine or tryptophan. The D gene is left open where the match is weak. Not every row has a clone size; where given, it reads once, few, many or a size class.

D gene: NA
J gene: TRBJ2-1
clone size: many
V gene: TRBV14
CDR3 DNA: TGTGCCAGCAGCCATAGCGCGAGCTCCTACAATGAGCAGTTCTTC
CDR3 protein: CASSHSASSYNEQFF

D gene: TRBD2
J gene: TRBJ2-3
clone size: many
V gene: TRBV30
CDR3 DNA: TGTGCCTGGAGTCCAGGGACTAGCGGAGCTAGCACAGATACGCAGTATTTT
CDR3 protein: CAWSPGTSGASTDTQYF

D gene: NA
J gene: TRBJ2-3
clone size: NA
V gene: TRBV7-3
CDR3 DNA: TGTGCCAGCAGCTTATGGACTAAGGAGCAAAGCCAGTATTTT
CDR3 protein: CASSLWTKEQSQYF

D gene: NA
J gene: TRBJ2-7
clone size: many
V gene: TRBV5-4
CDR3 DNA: TGTGCCAGCAGCTTTAATGCAGGCCGCTACGAGCAGTACTTC
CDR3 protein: CASSFNAGRYEQYF

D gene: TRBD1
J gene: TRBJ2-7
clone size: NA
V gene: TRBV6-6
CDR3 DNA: TGTGCCAGCAGATTGGGACAGACCTACGAGCAGTACTTC
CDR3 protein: CASRLGQTYEQYF

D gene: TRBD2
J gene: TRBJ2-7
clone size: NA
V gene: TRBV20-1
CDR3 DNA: TGCAGTGCTGGCCTAGCGGGAGGCCCCTACGAGCAGTACTTC
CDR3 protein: CSAGLAGGPYEQYF

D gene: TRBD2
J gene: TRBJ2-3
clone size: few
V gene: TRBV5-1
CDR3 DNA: TGCGCCAGCAGCTTCCTAGCGGGGCGGGGCACAGATACGCAGTATTTT
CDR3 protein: CASSFLAGRGTDTQYF

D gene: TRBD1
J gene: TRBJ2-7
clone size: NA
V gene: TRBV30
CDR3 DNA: TGTGCCTGGAGTCCCCGGGCAGGGGGCTCCTACGAGCAGTACTTC
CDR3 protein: CAWSPRAGGSYEQYF

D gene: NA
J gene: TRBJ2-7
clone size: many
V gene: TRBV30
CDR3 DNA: TGTGCCTGGAGTGTACGACGGACCTACGAGCAGTACTTC
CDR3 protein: CAWSVRRTYEQYF

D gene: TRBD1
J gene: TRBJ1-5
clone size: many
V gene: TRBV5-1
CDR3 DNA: TGCGCCAGCAGCTTGGGACAGGGACTCAATCAGCCCCAGCATTTT
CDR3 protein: CASSLGQGLNQPQHF

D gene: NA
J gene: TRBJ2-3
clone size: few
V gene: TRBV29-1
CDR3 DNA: TGCAGCGTTGAAGTACCCCACCCAGCAGAGGCGCAGTATTTT
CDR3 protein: CSVEVPHPAEAQYF

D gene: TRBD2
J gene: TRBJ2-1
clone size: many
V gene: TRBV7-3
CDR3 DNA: TGTGCCAGCAGCCCTTCAGACGGGGGGTGGAATGAGCAGTTCTTC
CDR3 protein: CASSPSDGGWNEQFF